These T cell receptor beta chains were read from a single sample in a study of shared clonotypes between healthy human individuals. Measured with immunoSEQ multiplex PCR; TCRdb has only the in-frame clones, and not every one. There are approximately 2.1 million clones in the sample; 80% to 95% occur only once, and about 0.39% lies in the top ten. Sequenced: naive CD4+ T cells from PBMCs. These TCRs come from a man younger than 35 in good health. Some clones in this sample may be carry-over from other donors' samples. Each CDR3 is given with its conserved first and last residue. The D gene is left open where the match is weak.

d_call | j_call | v_call | cdr3_aa
. | TRBJ1-1 | TRBV5-1 | CASRPPGGNTEAFF
. | TRBJ2-3 | TRBV7-2 | CASSLGRARGDTQYF
TRBD2 | TRBJ2-7 | TRBV19 | CARGLAGGFSYEQYF
. | TRBJ2-3 | TRBV2 | CASSEALVTDTQYF
. | TRBJ1-3 | TRBV9 | CASSGGGSGNTIYF
. | TRBJ2-2 | TRBV6-5 | CASSYRVGQGPGELFF
. | TRBJ1-5 | TRBV28 | CASRPPQGQPQHF
TRBD1 | TRBJ1-4 | TRBV7-9 | CASSSDRGYEKLFF
. | TRBJ2-3 | TRBV7-2 | CASSLQGPTVVDTQYF
. | TRBJ1-4 | TRBV5-5 | CASSSKPLPEKLFF
. | TRBJ2-7 | TRBV5-4 | CASSLGHRTYEQYF
. | TRBJ2-2 | TRBV7-9 | CASSLLAVTNTGELFF
TRBD1 | TRBJ2-3 | TRBV29-1 | CSVEKGQATDTQYF
TRBD2 | TRBJ2-1 | TRBV7-3 | CASSSRLAGSYNEQFF
. | TRBJ1-3 | TRBV9 | CASSVTGDDPPGNTIYF
TRBD2 | TRBJ2-1 | TRBV11-2 | CASSSRTSGPVRNEQFF
. | TRBJ2-7 | TRBV28 | CASSLTYEQYF
TRBD2 | TRBJ2-7 | TRBV10-3 | CAISAGQTSGIHYEQYF
. | TRBJ1-2 | TRBV6-1 | CASGEYGYTF
. | TRBJ1-1 | TRBV5-1 | CASSQRGREKAFF
. | TRBJ2-1 | TRBV28 | CASSPRHGGQFF
. | TRBJ2-5 | TRBV6-1 | CASSEERSGAKETQYF
. | TRBJ1-5 | TRBV25-1 | CASSEWAANQPQHF
TRBD2 | TRBJ2-7 | TRBV11-3 | CASSLGSGSYEQYF
. | TRBJ2-1 | TRBV9 | CASSVTGSGLNEQFF
TRBD2 | TRBJ2-1 | TRBV27 | CASSPRAGGTYNEQFF
TRBD1 | TRBJ1-3 | TRBV6-6 | CASAAGTGYGNTIYF
TRBD1 | TRBJ2-2 | TRBV5-6 | CASSWTGSGELFF
. | TRBJ2-7 | TRBV11-2 | CASSLEGLSYEQYF
TRBD1 | TRBJ2-7 | TRBV7-2 | CASSLGQGDTYEQYF
TRBD2 | TRBJ2-5 | TRBV28 | CASSSILAGIQETQYF
TRBD1 | TRBJ1-1 | TRBV28 | CASSPDRTGNTEAFF
TRBD2 | TRBJ2-1 | TRBV4-2 | CASSHLAGEGNEQFF
. | TRBJ2-1 | TRBV14 | CASSQGLGRDYEQFF
. | TRBJ1-1 | TRBV29-1 | CSGQGNTEAFF
TRBD1 | TRBJ1-5 | TRBV28 | CASSAPDRGVRNQPQHF
TRBD2 | TRBJ2-1 | TRBV5-1 | CASSFEISGSGDEQFF
. | TRBJ1-1 | TRBV28 | CASSYDSYTEAFF
TRBD2 | TRBJ2-5 | TRBV28 | CASSLRGASGTQETQYF
. | TRBJ2-7 | TRBV28 | CASSFSGGLYEQYF
TRBD1 | TRBJ2-3 | TRBV11-3 | CASSLGQGTDTQYF
TRBD2 | TRBJ2-2 | TRBV6-6 | CASRGGSINTGELFF
TRBD2 | TRBJ2-5 | TRBV6-6 | CASSYGGGGDGETQYF
TRBD2 | TRBJ2-1 | TRBV18 | CASSPGTSVGNEQFF
TRBD1 | TRBJ2-1 | TRBV27 | CASSGTGLYNEQFF